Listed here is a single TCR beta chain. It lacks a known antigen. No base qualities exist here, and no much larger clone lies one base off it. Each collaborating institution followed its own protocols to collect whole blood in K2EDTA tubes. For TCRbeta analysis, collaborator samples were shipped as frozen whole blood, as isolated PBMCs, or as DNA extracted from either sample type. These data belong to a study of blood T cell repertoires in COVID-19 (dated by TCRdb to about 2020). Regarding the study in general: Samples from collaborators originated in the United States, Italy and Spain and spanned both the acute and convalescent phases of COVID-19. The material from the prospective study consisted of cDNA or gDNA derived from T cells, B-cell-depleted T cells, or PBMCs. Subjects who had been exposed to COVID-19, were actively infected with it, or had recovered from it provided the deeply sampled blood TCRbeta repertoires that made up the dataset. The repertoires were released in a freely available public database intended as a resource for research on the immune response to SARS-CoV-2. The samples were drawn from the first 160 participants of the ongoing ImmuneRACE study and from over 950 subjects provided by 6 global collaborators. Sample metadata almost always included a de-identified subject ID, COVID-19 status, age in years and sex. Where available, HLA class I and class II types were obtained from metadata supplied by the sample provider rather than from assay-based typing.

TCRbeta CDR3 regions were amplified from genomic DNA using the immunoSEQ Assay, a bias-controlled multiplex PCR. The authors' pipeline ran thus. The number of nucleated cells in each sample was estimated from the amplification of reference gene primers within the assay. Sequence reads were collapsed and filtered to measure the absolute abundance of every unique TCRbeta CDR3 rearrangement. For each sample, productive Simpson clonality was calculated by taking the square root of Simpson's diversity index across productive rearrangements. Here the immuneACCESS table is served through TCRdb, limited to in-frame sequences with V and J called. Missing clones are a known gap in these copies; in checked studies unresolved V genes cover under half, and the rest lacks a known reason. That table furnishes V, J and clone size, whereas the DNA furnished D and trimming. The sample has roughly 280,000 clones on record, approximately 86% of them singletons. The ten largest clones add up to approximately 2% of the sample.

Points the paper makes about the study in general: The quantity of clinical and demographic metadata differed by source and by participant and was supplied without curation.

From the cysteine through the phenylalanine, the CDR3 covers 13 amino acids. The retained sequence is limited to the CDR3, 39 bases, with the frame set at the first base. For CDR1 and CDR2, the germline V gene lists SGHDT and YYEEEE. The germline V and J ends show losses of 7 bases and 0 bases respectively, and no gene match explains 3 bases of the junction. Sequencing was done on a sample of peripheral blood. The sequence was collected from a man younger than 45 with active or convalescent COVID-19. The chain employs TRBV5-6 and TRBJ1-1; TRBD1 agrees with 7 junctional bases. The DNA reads TGTGCCAGCGGGACAGTAGTGAACACTGAAGCTTTCTTT. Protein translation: CASGTVVNTEAFF.